Below are 32 T cell receptor beta chains sequenced from a single sample in a study of radiotherapy plus CTLA-4 blockade in lung cancer. Some clones are missing from TCRdb's copy, which holds only in-frame ones; the method was immunoSEQ multiplex PCR. The sample includes about 51,000 clones, about 76% of them seen just once. This sample comprised peripheral blood, obtained from a patient treated with radiotherapy plus ipilimumab. These receptors were collected from a human donor with non-small cell lung cancer whose response to radiotherapy plus ipilimumab could not be evaluated.

This chain connects TRBV19 to TRBJ2-2; 8 bases map to TRBD1. Germline trimming cut 6 bases from V and 2 bases from J; bases unmatched to any gene: 5. From germline, CDR1 is LNHDA and CDR2 SQIVND (reference sequence). The CDR3 spans 15 residues. Written as DNA, the CDR3 is TGTGCCAGTAGACCCGGGACAGGTAACACCGGGGAGCTGTTTTTT. As protein: CASRPGTGNTGELFF. Complete variable domain (other parts from reference TRBV19 and TRBJ2-2): DGGITQSPKYLFRKEGQNVTLSCEQNLNHDAMYWYRQDPGQGLRLIYYSQIVNDFQKGDIAEGYSVSREKKESFPLTVTSAQKNPTAFYLCASRPGTGNTGELFFGEGSRLTVL.

This chain connects TRBV6-5 to TRBJ2-7, with D maybe TRBD1 (6 bases). The V gene lost 5 bases and the J gene lost 4 bases, with 18 bases spanning the gap. From germline, CDR1 is MNHEY and CDR2 SVGAGI. The length of the CDR3 is 15 residues. This chain's CDR3 is CASSQGHSLEYEQYF. As DNA, the CDR3 is TGTGCCAGCAGTCAGGGGCATAGTCTTGAGTACGAGCAGTACTTC.

The V gene is TRBV18, the J gene TRBJ2-5, with D maybe TRBD1 (5 bases). Germline CDR1 and CDR2: KGHSH and LQKENI. Trimming pared 4 bases from V and 5 bases from J, leaving 14 bases between. The CDR3 totals 14 residues. Here the CDR3 DNA reads TGTGCCAGCTCACGGGGCTTAATAGAGGAGACCCAGTACTTC. Protein sequence: CASSRGLIEETQYF. Complete variable domain (other parts from reference TRBV18 and TRBJ2-5): NAGVMQNPRHLVRRRGQEARLRCSPMKGHSHVYWYRQLPEEGLKFMVYLQKENIIDESGMPKERFSAEFPKEGPSILRIQQVVRGDSAAYFCASSRGLIEETQYFGPGTRLLVL.

J is TRBJ2-3 and V is TRBV4-1, with D tentatively TRBD1 (5 bases). Trimming took 1 base from V and 2 from J, leaving 10 bases between them. Germline V CDR1 and CDR2: MGHRA, YSYEKL. This CDR3 is 15 amino acids long. Here the CDR3 DNA reads TGCGCCAGCAGCCAAGTGCAGGGTCTCACAGATACGCAGTATTTT. It codes for CASSQVQGLTDTQYF.

This chain links TRBV7-3 with TRBJ2-2, with 8 bases aligning to TRBD2. The V and J ends lost 0 bases and 8 bases, in that order; junction bases with no gene match: 8. This CDR3 has 16 amino acids. The germline gives CDR1 SGHTA, CDR2 FQGTGA. The CDR3 bases are TGTGCCAGCAGCTTAACACGAGTTAGCGGGAATGGGGAGCTGTTTTTT. Its protein is CASSLTRVSGNGELFF.

The genes are TRBV5-6 and TRBJ2-2; 9 positions agree with TRBD1. The V and J ends lost 3 bases and 2 bases, in that order; junction bases with no gene match: 5. This CDR3 comprises 16 residues. Germline values: CDR1 SGHDT, CDR2 YYEEEE. In nucleotides, the CDR3 is TGTGCCAGCAGCTCCACGGGACAGGGCAACACCGGGGAGCTGTTTTTT. Translation: CASSSTGQGNTGELFF.

The chain has TRBV5-4 and TRBJ2-1; a weak D match, TRBD1 (7 bases). Trimming shortened V by 10 bases and J by 5 bases, and 16 bases separated the two germline ends. CDR3 size: 13 residues. From germline, CDR1 is SGHNT and CDR2 YYREEE (reference sequence). Here the CDR3 reads CAVRGAPNNEQFF. The CDR3 DNA is TGTGCCGTCAGGGGGGCACCAAACAATGAGCAGTTCTTC.

The rearrangement uses TRBV25-1 and TRBJ2-3; D might be TRBD2 (5 bases). The CDR3 contains 15 residues. In germline, CDR1 is MGHDK, CDR2 SYGVNS. Trimming left V 0 bases short and J 4 bases short, with 11 bases between. CDR3 region: CASSEYDSEADTQYF. For the CDR3, the DNA is TGTGCCAGCAGTGAATATGATAGCGAGGCAGATACGCAGTATTTT.

The chain combines TRBV5-1 with TRBJ1-2; D uncertain. Deletions cut 1 base from V and 0 bases from J, with 10 bases between. The V gene's germline CDR1 is SGHRS and CDR2 YFSETQ. The CDR3 contains 15 residues. The CDR3 nucleotides are TGCGCCAGCAGCTTGTCAACAGCTACTAACTATGGCTACACCTTC. Translated, it gives CASSLSTATNYGYTF.

The J gene is TRBJ2-3, the V gene TRBV7-3; 9 nucleotides align to TRBD2. Germline values: CDR1 SGHTA, CDR2 FQGTGA. The V gene end was trimmed by 5 bases and the J gene end by 1 base; junction bases not matched to a gene: 4. The CDR3 spans 15 residues. The CDR3 region has the DNA TGTGCCAGCAGCCAACAGCGGGGGGGCACAGATACGCAGTATTTT. As protein: CASSQQRGGTDTQYF.

The V and J genes are TRBV7-2 and TRBJ2-3; TRBD2 aligns across 8 bases. CDR1 SGHTA and CDR2 FQGNSA come from the germline V gene. The junction had 0 bases not matched to a gene; V was cut back by 3 bases and J by 1 base. This CDR3 has 14 residues. CDR3 region: CASSFGGGTDTQYF. DNA of the CDR3: TGTGCCAGCAGCTTCGGGGGGGGCACAGATACGCAGTATTTT.

The V call is TRBV18, the J call TRBJ2-1, with 10 nucleotides matching TRBD1. V lost 3 bases and J lost 9; bases outside the gene matches: 5. The CDR3 spans 14 residues. Germline V gives CDR1 KGHSH, CDR2 LQKENI. In DNA, the CDR3 is TGTGCCAGCTCACCCGGGACAGGGGTGTTTGAGCAGTTCTTC. Its translation is CASSPGTGVFEQFF.

The rearrangement uses TRBV10-1 and TRBJ2-7; possible D gene TRBD1, 6 bases. Trimming cost V 8 bases and J 2 bases, with 22 bases left between them. The CDR3 covers 16 residues. CDR1 WNHNN and CDR2 SYGVQD come from the germline V gene (reference sequence). CDR3 sequence: CASGVGGDNSPYEQYF. In DNA form, the CDR3 reads TGCGCCAGCGGAGTCGGTGGGGACAATTCCCCCTACGAGCAGTACTTC.

J is TRBJ2-6 and V is TRBV19; 7 bases align to TRBD2. Germline V CDR1 and CDR2: LNHDA, SQIVND (reference sequence). J gave up 2 bases and V 8 bases, and 6 bases lay outside the gene matches. The CDR3 runs 15 residues. The CDR3 bases are TGTGCCAGTTGGGATGGGGGGGCTGGGGCCAACGTCCTGACTTTC. This codes for CASWDGGAGANVLTF.

The V call is TRBV6-5, the J call TRBJ2-7, with TRBD2 matching 7 bases. The CDR3 is 15 amino acids. Looked up from germline, CDR1 is MNHEY and CDR2 is SVGAGI. V gave up 5 bases and J gave up 2 bases; unmatched junction bases: 9. DNA of the CDR3: TGTGCCAGCAGTCCTGTAGCGGGCCTAGCCTACGAGCAGTACTTC. Its protein product is CASSPVAGLAYEQYF.

This rearrangement joins TRBV7-3 to TRBJ1-2; 9 bases are shared with TRBD1. This CDR3 region has 18 residues. Germline CDR1 SGHTA, CDR2 FQGTGA. Losses at the gene ends were 1 base for V and 8 bases for J; bases not matched to a gene: 17. Written as DNA, the CDR3 is TGTGCCAGCAGCTTAATCCCGGACGTGACAGGGGGAGGGAAGGGCTACACCTTC. This encodes CASSLIPDVTGGGKGYTF.

This clone was seen more than once but under ten times. CDR3 nucleotide sequence: TGTGCCAGCAGTTTAGCGGGGAACAATGAGCAGTTCTTC. It encodes CASSLAGNNEQFF. This chain joins TRBV27 and TRBJ2-1, with D maybe TRBD2 (6 bases). The ends were cut back, 2 bases at V and 5 bases at J, with 7 bases in the middle. The CDR3 is 13 residues long. CDR1 is MNHEY and CDR2 is SMNVEV in the germline V gene (reference sequence).

The V and J genes are TRBV29-1 and TRBJ2-5, with 12 bases that match TRBD2. Per the germline V gene, CDR1 is SQVTM and CDR2 is ANQGSEA. The CDR3 contains 13 residues. V was pared by 6 bases and J by 5 bases, with 4 bases of the junction left unmatched. The CDR3 is CSVLAGGPETQYF. The CDR3 DNA reads TGCAGCGTGCTAGCGGGGGGGCCGGAGACCCAGTACTTC.

The chain joins TRBV5-1 to TRBJ2-3; possible D gene TRBD1, 8 bases. V lost 4 bases and J lost 6, with 15 bases in between. Germline V gives CDR1 SGHRS, CDR2 YFSETQ. There are 14 residues in the CDR3. CDR3: CASSPQGGADTQYF. The CDR3 bases are TGCGCCAGCAGCCCACAGGGGGGGGCGGATACGCAGTATTTT.

The chain couples TRBV5-1 to TRBJ2-1; 8 bases are a match to TRBD2. Germline values: CDR1 SGHRS, CDR2 YFSETQ. The CDR3 covers 18 residues. Unmatched junction bases numbered 22, after V lost 4 bases and J lost 10 bases. CDR3 DNA: TGCGCCAGCAGCCCTCAACCCACCTCGGGGGGGACCTACGTGGAGCAGTTCTTC. It translates to CASSPQPTSGGTYVEQFF.

J is TRBJ1-2 and V is TRBV7-3; D ambiguous. Per germline, CDR1 SGHTA and CDR2 FQGTGA. Trimming took off 5 bases at V and 8 bases at J, with 21 bases between the two ends. The CDR3 loop spans 15 amino acids. CDR3 sequence (DNA): TGTGCCAGCAGCCCCTATGCGGCGGCGAGGAGCGGCTACACCTTC. It yields the protein CASSPYAAARSGYTF. Combining the CDR3 with reference TRBV7-3 and TRBJ1-2 gives the whole variable domain GAGVSQTPSNKVTEKGKYVELRCDPISGHTALYWYRQSLGQGPEFLIYFQGTGAADDSGLPNDRFFAVRPEGSVSTLKIQRTERGDSAVYLCASSPYAAARSGYTFGSGTRLTVV.

The J gene is TRBJ1-4, the V gene TRBV16; D is undetermined. This CDR3 has 18 residues. V lost 3 bases and J 0 bases, leaving 17 bases between the germline ends. The germline V gene encodes CDR1 KGHSY and CDR2 FQNENV. The DNA for the CDR3 is TGTGCCAGCAGCCAGTGGGCGGGAATTTCTGCAACTAATGAAAAACTGTTTTTT. It translates to CASSQWAGISATNEKLFF.

The chain is built from TRBV7-8 and TRBJ2-7; TRBD2 aligns across 8 bases. Germline V gene sequence: CDR1 SGHVS, CDR2 FQNEAQ. J lost 4 bases, V lost 5 bases, and 1 base had no gene match. This CDR3 comprises 12 residues. The CDR3 DNA sequence: TGTGCCAGCAGCACGGGGGGGTACGAGCAGTACTTC. Its translation: CASSTGGYEQYF.

The chain couples TRBV18 to TRBJ1-4, with TRBD1 matching 7 bases. J was trimmed by 3 bases and V by 4 bases; bases with no gene match: 8. The CDR3 has 16 residues. Germline lookup yields CDR1 KGHSH and CDR2 LQKENI. CDR3 nucleotide sequence: TGTGCCAGCTCACAGGACAGGCAAAAGGCTAATGAAAAACTGTTTTTT. Its translation: CASSQDRQKANEKLFF.

The table lists this clone with a few counts. J is TRBJ2-5 and V is TRBV28; TRBD2 is a possible D gene (6 bases). V lost 7 bases and J lost 6, with 18 bases in between. This CDR3 spans 14 amino acids. CDR1 and CDR2 from the germline V gene are MDHEN and SYDVKM. CDR3 region: CASTRGGERQTQYF. CDR3 sequence (DNA): TGTGCCAGCACCCGCGGAGGGGAGCGGCAGACCCAGTACTTC.

This chain joins TRBV11-3 and TRBJ2-3; 7 bases align to TRBD2. Losses at the gene ends were 5 bases for V and 9 bases for J; bases not matched to a gene: 8. The CDR3 is 13 amino acids. CDR1 and CDR2 from the germline V gene are SGHNT and YENEEA. CDR3: CASSPGTTDTQYF. CDR3 DNA: TGTGCCAGCAGCCCCGGGACTACCGACACGCAGTATTTT. Drawing the rest from reference TRBV11-3 and TRBJ2-3, the complete variable domain is EAGVVQSPRYKIIEKKQPVAFWCNPISGHNTLYWYLQNLGQGPELLIRYENEEAVDDSQLPKDRFSAERLKGVDSTLKIQPAELGDSAVYLCASSPGTTDTQYFGPGTRLTVL.

V is TRBV4-2 and J is TRBJ2-6, with TRBD1 matching 11 bases. The germline gives CDR1 LGHNA, CDR2 YNFKEQ. The J segment lost 1 base and the V segment lost 4 bases, leaving 3 bases of the junction unmatched. This CDR3 region has 17 residues. The CDR3, as DNA: TGTGCCAGCAGCCCAGGGGACAGGGGGTCTGGGGCCAACGTCCTGACTTTC. Translated, it gives CASSPGDRGSGANVLTF.

The chain employs TRBV19 and TRBJ2-3; TRBD1 aligns across 8 bases. The V gene end was trimmed by 4 bases and the J gene end by 0 bases; junction bases not matched to a gene: 0. The CDR3 runs to 14 residues. Germline V gene sequence: CDR1 LNHDA, CDR2 SQIVND (reference sequence). CDR3 amino acids: CASSRQGSTDTQYF. CDR3 sequence (DNA): TGTGCCAGTAGTAGACAGGGGAGCACAGATACGCAGTATTTT. The whole variable domain, filled in from reference TRBV19 and TRBJ2-3, reads DGGITQSPKYLFRKEGQNVTLSCEQNLNHDAMYWYRQDPGQGLRLIYYSQIVNDFQKGDIAEGYSVSREKKESFPLTVTSAQKNPTAFYLCASSRQGSTDTQYFGPGTRLTVL.

This chain links TRBV5-1 with TRBJ2-7; 10 nucleotides line up with TRBD1. The CDR3 totals 15 residues. Germline loops: CDR1 SGHRS, CDR2 YFSETQ. The J segment lost 4 bases and the V segment lost 4 bases, leaving 8 bases of the junction unmatched. DNA for the CDR3: TGCGCCAGCAGCCAGACAGGGGGCGAAGTATACGAGCAGTACTTC. Translation: CASSQTGGEVYEQYF.

The gene calls are TRBV27 and TRBJ1-2; D possibly corresponds to TRBD1 (6 bases). Germline V gives CDR1 MNHEY, CDR2 SMNVEV (reference sequence). Trimming pared 0 bases from V and 3 bases from J, leaving 14 bases between. This CDR3 region has 16 residues. CDR3 nucleotides: TGTGCCAGCAGTTTATCCTGGGCAGGGGCGGACTATGGCTACACCTTC. Translating it yields CASSLSWAGADYGYTF.

This rearrangement joins TRBV5-8 to TRBJ1-1; TRBD1 matches at 7 bases. Per the germline V gene, CDR1 is SGHTS and CDR2 is YDEGEE. The CDR3 runs to 14 residues. The ends lost 4 bases at V and 5 bases at J; junction bases unmatched: 8. The CDR3 sequence: CASSLLQGRTEAFF. CDR3 DNA sequence: TGTGCCAGCAGCCTACTACAGGGGAGGACTGAAGCTTTCTTT. The full variable domain, in which reference TRBV5-8 and TRBJ1-1 provide the parts outside the CDR3, is EAGVTQSPTHLIKTRGQQATLRCSPISGHTSVYWYQQALGLGLQFLLWYDEGEERNRGNFPPRFSGRQFPNYSSELNVNALELEDSALYLCASSLLQGRTEAFFGQGTRLTVV.

In this sample, this clone is medium-sized. The J gene is TRBJ1-4, the V gene TRBV5-1, with TRBD1 matching 9 bases. Germline V gives CDR1 SGHRS, CDR2 YFSETQ. The CDR3 runs 15 residues. With 4 bases clipped from V and 8 bases from J, the junction kept 9 bases outside the gene matches. The CDR3 region has the DNA TGCGCCAGCAGCGGCGCCGGGACAGGGATGGAAAAACTGTTTTTT. Translation: CASSGAGTGMEKLFF.